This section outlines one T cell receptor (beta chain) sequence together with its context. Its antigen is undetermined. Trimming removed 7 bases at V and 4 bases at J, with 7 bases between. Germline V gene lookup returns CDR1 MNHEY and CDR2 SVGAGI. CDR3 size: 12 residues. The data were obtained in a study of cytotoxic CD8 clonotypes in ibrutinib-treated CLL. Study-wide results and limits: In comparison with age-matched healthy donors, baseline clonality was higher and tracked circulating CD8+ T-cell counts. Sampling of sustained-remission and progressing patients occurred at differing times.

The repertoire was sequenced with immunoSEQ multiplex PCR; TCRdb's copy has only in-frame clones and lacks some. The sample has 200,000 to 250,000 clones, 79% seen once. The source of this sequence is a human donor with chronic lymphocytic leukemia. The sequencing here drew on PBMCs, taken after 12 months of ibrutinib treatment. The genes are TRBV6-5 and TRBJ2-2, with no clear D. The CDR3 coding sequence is TGTGCCAGCATCAGGAGCACCGGGGAGCTGTTTTTT. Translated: CASIRSTGELFF.